The clone carrying this TCR beta chain was recorded only once. The antigen is not known. The entry originates in a study of graft-versus-host responses after intestinal transplantation. The wider study: Transplant recipients had multivisceral, liver-intestinal, or isolated intestinal grafts. Tacrolimus plus steroids were given to all recipients for about 3 years, preceded by anti-thymocyte globulin induction.

This CDR3 has 13 residues. The germline V gene encodes CDR1 SGHDT and CDR2 YYEEEE. V was clipped by 4 bases and J by 6 bases, with 10 bases between them. Libraries were prepared by immunoSEQ multiplex PCR; TCRdb keeps only in-frame clonotypes and omits some of them. Here the sample spans over 75,000 clones, about 82% being singletons. Study-wide results and limits: Recipient marrow contained GvH clones, some of which appeared first in ileum or blood.

The TCR was taken from a human patient who received an intestinal transplant, so some T cells may come from the graft donor. J is TRBJ2-2 and V is TRBV5-6, with D hard to call. The source material was PBMCs, sampled 255 days after intestinal transplant. The CDR3 nucleotides are TGTGCCAGCAGCACCAGTAGGGCCGGGGAGCTGTTTTTT. Encoded protein: CASSTSRAGELFF.